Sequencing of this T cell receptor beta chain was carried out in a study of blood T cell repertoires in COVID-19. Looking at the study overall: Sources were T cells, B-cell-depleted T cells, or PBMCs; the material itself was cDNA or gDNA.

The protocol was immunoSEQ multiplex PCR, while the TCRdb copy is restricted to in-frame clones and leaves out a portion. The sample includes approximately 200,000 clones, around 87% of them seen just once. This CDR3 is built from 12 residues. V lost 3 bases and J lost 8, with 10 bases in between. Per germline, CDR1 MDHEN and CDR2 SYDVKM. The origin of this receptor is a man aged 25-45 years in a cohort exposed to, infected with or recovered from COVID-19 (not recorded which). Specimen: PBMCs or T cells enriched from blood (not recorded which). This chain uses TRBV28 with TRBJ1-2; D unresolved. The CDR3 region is CASSFQPEGYTF. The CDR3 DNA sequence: TGTGCCAGCAGTTTCCAACCCGAGGGCTACACCTTC.